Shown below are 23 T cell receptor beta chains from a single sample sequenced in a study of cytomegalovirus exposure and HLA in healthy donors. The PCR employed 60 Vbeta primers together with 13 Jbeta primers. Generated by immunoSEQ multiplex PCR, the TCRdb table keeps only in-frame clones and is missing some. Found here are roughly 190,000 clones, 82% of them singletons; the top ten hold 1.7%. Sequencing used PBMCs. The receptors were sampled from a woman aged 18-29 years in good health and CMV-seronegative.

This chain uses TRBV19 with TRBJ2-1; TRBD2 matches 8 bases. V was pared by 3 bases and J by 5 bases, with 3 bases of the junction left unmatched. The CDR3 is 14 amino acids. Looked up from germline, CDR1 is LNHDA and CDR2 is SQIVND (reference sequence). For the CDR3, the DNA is TGTGCCAGTAGTATTACTAGCGGTCACAATGAGCAGTTCTTC. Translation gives CASSITSGHNEQFF.

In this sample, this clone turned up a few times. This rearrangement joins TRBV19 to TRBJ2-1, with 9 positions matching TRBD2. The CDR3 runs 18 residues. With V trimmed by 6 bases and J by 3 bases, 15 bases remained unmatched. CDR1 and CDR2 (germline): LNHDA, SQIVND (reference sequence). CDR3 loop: CASSRGLAQGNFYNEQFF. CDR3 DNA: TGTGCCAGTAGCCGAGGACTAGCGCAAGGTAACTTCTACAATGAGCAGTTCTTC.

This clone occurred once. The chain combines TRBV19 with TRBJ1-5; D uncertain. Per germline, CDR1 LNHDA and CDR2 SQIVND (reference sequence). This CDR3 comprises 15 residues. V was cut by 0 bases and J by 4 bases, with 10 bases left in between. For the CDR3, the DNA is TGTGCCAGTAGTATAGATGCGTCCTATAATCAGCCCCAGCATTTT. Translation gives CASSIDASYNQPQHF.

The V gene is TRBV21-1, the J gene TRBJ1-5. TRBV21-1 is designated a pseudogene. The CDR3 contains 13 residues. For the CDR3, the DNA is TGTGCCAGCTACGGTGTAAGCAATCAGCCCCAGCATTTT. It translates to CASYGVSNQPQHF.

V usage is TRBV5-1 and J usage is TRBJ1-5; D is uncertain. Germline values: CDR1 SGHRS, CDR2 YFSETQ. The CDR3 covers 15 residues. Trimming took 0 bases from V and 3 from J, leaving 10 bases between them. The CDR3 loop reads CASSLGGLLNQPQHF. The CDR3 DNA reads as TGCGCCAGCAGCTTGGGTGGACTACTCAATCAGCCCCAGCATTTT.

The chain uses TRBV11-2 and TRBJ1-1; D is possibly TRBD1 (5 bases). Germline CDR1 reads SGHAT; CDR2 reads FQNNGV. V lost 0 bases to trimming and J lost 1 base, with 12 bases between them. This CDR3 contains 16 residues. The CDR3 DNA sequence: TGTGCCAGCAGCTTAGATTACGGCCAGGGGAACACTGAAGCTTTCTTT. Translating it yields CASSLDYGQGNTEAFF.

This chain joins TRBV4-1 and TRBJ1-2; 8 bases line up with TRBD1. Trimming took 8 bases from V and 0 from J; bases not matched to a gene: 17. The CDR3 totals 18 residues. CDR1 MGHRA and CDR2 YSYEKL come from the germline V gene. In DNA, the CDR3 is TGCGCCAGCCCAGCCTCTTTTCGAGGGACAGGAGCTAACTATGGCTACACCTTC. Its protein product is CASPASFRGTGANYGYTF.

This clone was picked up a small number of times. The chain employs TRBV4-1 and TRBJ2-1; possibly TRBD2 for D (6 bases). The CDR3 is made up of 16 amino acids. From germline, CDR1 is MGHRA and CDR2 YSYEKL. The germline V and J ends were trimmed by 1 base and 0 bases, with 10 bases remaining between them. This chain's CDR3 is CASSQGLASSYNEQFF. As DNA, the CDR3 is TGCGCCAGCAGCCAAGGTCTAGCGAGCTCCTACAATGAGCAGTTCTTC.

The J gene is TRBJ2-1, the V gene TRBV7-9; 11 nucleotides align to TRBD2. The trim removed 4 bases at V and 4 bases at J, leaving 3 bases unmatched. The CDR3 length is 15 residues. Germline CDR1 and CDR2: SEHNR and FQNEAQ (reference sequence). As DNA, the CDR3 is TGTGCCAGCAGCTGGGGACTAGCGGAGTACAATGAGCAGTTCTTC. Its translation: CASSWGLAEYNEQFF.

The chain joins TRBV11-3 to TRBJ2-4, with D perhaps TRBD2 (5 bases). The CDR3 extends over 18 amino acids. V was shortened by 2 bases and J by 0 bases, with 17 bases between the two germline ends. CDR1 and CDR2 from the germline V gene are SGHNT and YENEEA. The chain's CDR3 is CASSLPRSPRGAKNIQYF. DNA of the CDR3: TGTGCCAGCAGCTTACCCCGGTCTCCCCGGGGAGCCAAAAACATTCAGTACTTC.

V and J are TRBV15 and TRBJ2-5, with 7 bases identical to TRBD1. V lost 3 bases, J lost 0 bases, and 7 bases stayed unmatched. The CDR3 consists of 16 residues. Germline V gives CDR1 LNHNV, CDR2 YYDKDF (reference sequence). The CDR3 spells CATSRGVGQHQETQYF. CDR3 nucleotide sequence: TGTGCCACCAGCAGGGGGGTGGGACAGCACCAAGAGACCCAGTACTTC. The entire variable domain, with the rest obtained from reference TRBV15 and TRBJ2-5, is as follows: DAMVIQNPRYQVTQFGKPVTLSCSQTLNHNVMYWYQQKSSQAPKLLFHYYDKDFNNEADTPDNFQSRRPNTSFCFLDIRSPGLGDTAMYLCATSRGVGQHQETQYFGPGTRLLVL.

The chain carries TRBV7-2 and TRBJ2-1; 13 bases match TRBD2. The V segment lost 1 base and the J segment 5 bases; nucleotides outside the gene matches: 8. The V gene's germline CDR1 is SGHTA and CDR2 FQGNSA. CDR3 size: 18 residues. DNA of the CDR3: TGTGCCAGCAGCTTAGATCCGGGACTAGCGGGGAGGGACAATGAGCAGTTCTTC. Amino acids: CASSLDPGLAGRDNEQFF.

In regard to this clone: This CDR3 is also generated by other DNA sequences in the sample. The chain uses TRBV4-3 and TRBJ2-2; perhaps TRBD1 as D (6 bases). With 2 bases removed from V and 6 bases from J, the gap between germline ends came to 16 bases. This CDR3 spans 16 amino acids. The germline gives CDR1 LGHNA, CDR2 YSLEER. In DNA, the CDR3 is TGCGCCAGCAGCCAATCGACAGGAGGCATGGCCGGGGAGCTGTTTTTT. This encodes CASSQSTGGMAGELFF.

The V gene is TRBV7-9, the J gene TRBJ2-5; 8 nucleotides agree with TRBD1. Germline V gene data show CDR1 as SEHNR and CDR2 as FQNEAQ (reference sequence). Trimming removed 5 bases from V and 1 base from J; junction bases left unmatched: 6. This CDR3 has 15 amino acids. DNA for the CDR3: TGTGCCAGCAGCCTTCTTGACAGGGGCCAAGAGACCCAGTACTTC. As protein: CASSLLDRGQETQYF.

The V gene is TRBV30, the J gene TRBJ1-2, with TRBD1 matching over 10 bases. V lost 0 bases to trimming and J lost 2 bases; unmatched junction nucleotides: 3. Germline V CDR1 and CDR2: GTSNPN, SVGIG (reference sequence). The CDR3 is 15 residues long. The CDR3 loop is CAWSVRDRGNYGYTF. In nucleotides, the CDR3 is TGTGCCTGGAGTGTACGGGACAGGGGCAACTATGGCTACACCTTC.

The CDR3, as DNA: TGTGCCAGCAGCTTAGATCTACTAGCTTACAATGAGCAGTTCTTC. Translated, it gives CASSLDLLAYNEQFF. The V and J genes are TRBV7-6 and TRBJ2-1, with D possibly matching TRBD2 (6 bases). This CDR3 region has 15 residues. Germline lookup yields CDR1 SGHVS and CDR2 FNYEAQ. Trimming took 1 base from V and 4 from J, leaving 11 bases between them.

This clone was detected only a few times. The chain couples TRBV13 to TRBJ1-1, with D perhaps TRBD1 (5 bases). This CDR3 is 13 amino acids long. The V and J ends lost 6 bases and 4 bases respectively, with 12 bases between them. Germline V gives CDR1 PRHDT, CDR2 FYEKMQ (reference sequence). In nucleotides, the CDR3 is TGTGCCAGCAGTCCCGGTCAGGGCACTGAAGCTTTCTTT. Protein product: CASSPGQGTEAFF.

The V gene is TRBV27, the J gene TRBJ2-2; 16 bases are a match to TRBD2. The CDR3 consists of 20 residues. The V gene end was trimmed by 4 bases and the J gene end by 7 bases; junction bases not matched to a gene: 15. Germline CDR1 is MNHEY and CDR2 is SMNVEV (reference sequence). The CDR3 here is CASSSWGYGTSGRADGELFF. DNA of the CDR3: TGTGCCAGCAGTTCCTGGGGGTACGGGACTAGCGGGAGGGCCGACGGGGAGCTGTTTTTT.

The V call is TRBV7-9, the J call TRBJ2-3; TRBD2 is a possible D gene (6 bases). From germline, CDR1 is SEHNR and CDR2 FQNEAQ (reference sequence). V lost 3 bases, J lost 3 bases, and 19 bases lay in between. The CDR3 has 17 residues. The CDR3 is CASSFSAAGSGTDTQYF. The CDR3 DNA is TGTGCCAGCAGCTTCTCCGCCGCGGGGAGCGGGACAGATACGCAGTATTTT.

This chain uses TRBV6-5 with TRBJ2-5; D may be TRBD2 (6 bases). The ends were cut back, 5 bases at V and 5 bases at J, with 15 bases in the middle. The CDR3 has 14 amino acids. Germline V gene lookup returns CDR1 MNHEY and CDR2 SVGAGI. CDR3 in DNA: TGTGCCAGCAGTGAGACGGGAGTCTCTGAGACCCAGTACTTC. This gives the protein CASSETGVSETQYF.

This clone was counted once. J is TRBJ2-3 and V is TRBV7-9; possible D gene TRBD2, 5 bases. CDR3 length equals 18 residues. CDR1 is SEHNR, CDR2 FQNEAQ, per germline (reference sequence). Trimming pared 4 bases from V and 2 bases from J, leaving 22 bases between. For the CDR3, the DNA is TGTGCCAGCAGCTCGGGCGGTGGAGCGGCCTACCCCACAGATACGCAGTATTTT. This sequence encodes CASSSGGGAAYPTDTQYF.

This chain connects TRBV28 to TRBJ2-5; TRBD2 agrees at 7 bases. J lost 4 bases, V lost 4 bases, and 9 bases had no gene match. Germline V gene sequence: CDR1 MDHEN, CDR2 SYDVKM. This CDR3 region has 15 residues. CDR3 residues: CASSYGGGRGETQYF. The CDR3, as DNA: TGTGCCAGCAGTTACGGCGGGGGAAGGGGAGAGACCCAGTACTTC.

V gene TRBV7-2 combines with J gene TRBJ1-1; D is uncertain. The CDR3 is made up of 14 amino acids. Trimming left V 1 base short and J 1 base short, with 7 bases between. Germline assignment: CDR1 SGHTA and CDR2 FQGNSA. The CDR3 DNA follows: TGTGCCAGCAGCTTAGGGGGAGGGAACACTGAAGCTTTCTTT. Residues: CASSLGGGNTEAFF.